This T cell receptor (beta chain) was identified in a study of cytomegalovirus exposure and HLA in healthy donors. Trimming took 3 bases from V and 0 from J; bases not matched to a gene: 2. Germline V gene data show CDR1 as SGDLS and CDR2 as YYNGEE. The CDR3 is 15 residues long. Primers included in the PCR were 60 Vbeta and 13 Jbeta primers. TCRdb keeps only in-frame clones here, not all; method: immunoSEQ multiplex PCR. The table has around 170,000 clones, around four fifths seen once. This receptor was obtained from a woman younger than 45 in good health and CMV-seronegative. The specimen was PBMCs. This chain connects TRBV9 to TRBJ1-1; 10 bases match TRBD1. CDR3 in amino acids: CASSEGQGLNTEAFF. DNA of the CDR3: TGTGCCAGCAGCGAGGGACAGGGGCTGAACACTGAAGCTTTCTTT.